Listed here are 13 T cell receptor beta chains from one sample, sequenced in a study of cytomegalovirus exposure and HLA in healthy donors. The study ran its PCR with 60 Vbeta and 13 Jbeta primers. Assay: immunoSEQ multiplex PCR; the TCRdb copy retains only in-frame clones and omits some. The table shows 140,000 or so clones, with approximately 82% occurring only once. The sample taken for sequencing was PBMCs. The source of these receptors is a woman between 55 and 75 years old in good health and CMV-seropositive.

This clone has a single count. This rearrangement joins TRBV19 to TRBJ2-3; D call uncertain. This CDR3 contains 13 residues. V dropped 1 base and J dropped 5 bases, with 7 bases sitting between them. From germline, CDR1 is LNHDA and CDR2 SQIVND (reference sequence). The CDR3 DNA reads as TGTGCCAGTAGTATAGCTATTGGAGATACGCAGTATTTT. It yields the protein CASSIAIGDTQYF.

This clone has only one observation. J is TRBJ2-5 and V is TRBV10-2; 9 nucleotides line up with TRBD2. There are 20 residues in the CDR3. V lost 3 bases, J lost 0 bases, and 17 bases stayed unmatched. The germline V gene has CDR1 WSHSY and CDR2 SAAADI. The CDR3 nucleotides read TGCGCCAGCAGTGATCAGGCGAAACCCATAGCGGGAGCAGACCAAGAGACCCAGTACTTC. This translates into CASSDQAKPIAGADQETQYF.

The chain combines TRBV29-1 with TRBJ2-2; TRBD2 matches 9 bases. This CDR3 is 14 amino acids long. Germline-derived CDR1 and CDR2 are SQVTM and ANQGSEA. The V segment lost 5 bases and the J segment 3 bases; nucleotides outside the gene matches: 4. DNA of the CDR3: TGCAGCGTTACAGCGGGAGGCTACACCGGGGAGCTGTTTTTT. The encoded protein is CSVTAGGYTGELFF.

The CDR3 sequence is CASSEYSGSIAGELFF. The CDR3 region has the DNA TGTGCCAGCAGTGAATACAGCGGGAGTATAGCCGGGGAGCTGTTTTTT. The gene calls are TRBV25-1 and TRBJ2-2; 8 bases are a match to TRBD2. CDR1 and CDR2 from the germline V gene are MGHDK and SYGVNS. With 0 bases clipped from V and 6 bases from J, the junction kept 6 bases outside the gene matches. This CDR3 contains 16 residues. Looking up the rest from reference TRBV25-1 and TRBJ2-2 gives the full variable domain: EADIYQTPRYLVIGTGKKITLECSQTMGHDKMYWYQQDPGMELHLIHYSYGVNSTEKGDLSSESTVSRIRTEHFPLTLESARPSHTSQYLCASSEYSGSIAGELFFGEGSRLTVL.

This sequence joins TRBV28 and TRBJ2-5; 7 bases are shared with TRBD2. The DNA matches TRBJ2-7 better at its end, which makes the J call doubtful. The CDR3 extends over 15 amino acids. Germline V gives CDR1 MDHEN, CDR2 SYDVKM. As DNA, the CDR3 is TGTGCCAGCAGTCCCCTAGCGGAACGCCTCCTCGAGCAGTACTTC. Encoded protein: CASSPLAERLLEQYF.

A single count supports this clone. This CDR3 is CASSATSYEQYF. DNA for the CDR3: TGTGCCAGCAGTGCGACATCCTACGAGCAGTACTTC. The V gene is TRBV28, the J gene TRBJ2-7, with no clear D. This CDR3 comprises 12 residues. V was clipped by 5 bases and J by 1 base, with 6 bases between them. CDR1 and CDR2 (germline): MDHEN, SYDVKM.

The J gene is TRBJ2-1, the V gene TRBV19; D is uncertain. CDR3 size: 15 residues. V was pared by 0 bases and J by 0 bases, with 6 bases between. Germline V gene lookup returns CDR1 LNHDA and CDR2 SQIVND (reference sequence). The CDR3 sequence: CASSIETDSYNEQFF. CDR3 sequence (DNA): TGTGCCAGTAGTATAGAGACTGACTCCTACAATGAGCAGTTCTTC.

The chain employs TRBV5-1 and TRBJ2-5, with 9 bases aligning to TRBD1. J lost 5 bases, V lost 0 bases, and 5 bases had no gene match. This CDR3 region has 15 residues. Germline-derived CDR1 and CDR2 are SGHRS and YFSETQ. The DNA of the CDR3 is TGCGCCAGCAGCTTGGAGGGACAGGGTATCGAGACCCAGTACTTC. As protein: CASSLEGQGIETQYF.

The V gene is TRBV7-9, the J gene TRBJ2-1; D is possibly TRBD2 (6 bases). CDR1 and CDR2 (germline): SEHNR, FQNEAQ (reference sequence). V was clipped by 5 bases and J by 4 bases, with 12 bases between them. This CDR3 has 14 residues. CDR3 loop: CASSPDYNYNEQFF. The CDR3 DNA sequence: TGTGCCAGCAGCCCGGACTACAATTACAATGAGCAGTTCTTC. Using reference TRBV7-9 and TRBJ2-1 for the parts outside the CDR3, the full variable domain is DTGVSQNPRHKITKRGQNVTFRCDPISEHNRLYWYRQTLGQGPEFLTYFQNEAQLEKSRLLSDRFSAERPKGSFSTLEIQRTEQGDSAMYLCASSPDYNYNEQFFGPGTRLTVL.

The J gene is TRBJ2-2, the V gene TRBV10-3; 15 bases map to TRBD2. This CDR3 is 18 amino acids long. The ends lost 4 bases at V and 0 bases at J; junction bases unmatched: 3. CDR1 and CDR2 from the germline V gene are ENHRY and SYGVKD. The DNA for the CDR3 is TGTGCCATCAGTGGGGGACTAGCGGGAGGATCGAACACCGGGGAGCTGTTTTTT. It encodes CAISGGLAGGSNTGELFF.

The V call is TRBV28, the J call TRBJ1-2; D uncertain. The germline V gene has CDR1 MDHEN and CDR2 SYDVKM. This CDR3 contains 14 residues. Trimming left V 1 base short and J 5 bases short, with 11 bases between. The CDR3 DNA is TGTGCCAGCAGTTTATCACTACATACTTATGGCTACACCTTC. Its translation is CASSLSLHTYGYTF.

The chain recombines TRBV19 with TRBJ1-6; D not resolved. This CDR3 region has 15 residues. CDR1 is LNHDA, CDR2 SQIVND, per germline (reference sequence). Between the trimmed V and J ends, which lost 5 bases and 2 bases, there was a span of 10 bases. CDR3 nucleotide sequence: TGTGCCAGTAGTCCTACCTCCGCCTATAATTCACCCCTCCACTTT. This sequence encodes CASSPTSAYNSPLHF.

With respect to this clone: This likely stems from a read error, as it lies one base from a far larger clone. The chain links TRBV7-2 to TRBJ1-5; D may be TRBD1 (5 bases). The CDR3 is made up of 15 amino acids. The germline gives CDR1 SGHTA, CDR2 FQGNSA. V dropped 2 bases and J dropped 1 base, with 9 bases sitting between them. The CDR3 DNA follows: TGTGCCAGCAGCTTACGGAGGGGCAGCAATCAGCCCCAGCATTTT. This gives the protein CASSLRRGSNQPQHF.